A single sample gave rise to the 7 T cell receptor beta chains below, sequenced in a study of control samples from healthy donors and cancer patients. Profiling relied on immunoSEQ multiplex PCR, and the TCRdb table lists in-frame clones only, not all of them. The sample lists roughly 88,000 clones; around four fifths were seen once. Specimen: blood. The receptors here all came from a man aged 25-40 years in good health.

The V call is TRBV7-9, the J call TRBJ2-2; D might be TRBD1 (5 bases). V was clipped by 6 bases and J by 1 base, with 9 bases between them. The germline CDR1 and CDR2 sequences are SEHNR and FQNEAQ (reference sequence). This CDR3 has 14 residues. CDR3 coding DNA: TGTGCCAGCAGTCTTGACAGGAACACCGGGGAGCTGTTTTTT. Translating it yields CASSLDRNTGELFF.

In nucleotides, the CDR3 is TGTGCCAGCAGCCAAGTTACTAGCGAAGACACCGGGGAGCTGTTTTTT. Protein: CASSQVTSEDTGELFF. The chain carries TRBV4-2 and TRBJ2-2, with 7 bases identical to TRBD2. V shed 1 base and J 3 bases; nucleotides not matched to a gene: 5. The CDR3 contains 16 residues. CDR1 is LGHNA and CDR2 is YNFKEQ in the germline V gene.

The V and J genes are TRBV7-6 and TRBJ1-6; TRBD1 might be the D (6 bases). CDR1 and CDR2 from the germline V gene are SGHVS and FNYEAQ. The germline V and J ends were trimmed by 0 bases and 9 bases, with 9 bases remaining between them. The CDR3 is 14 residues long. The CDR3 is CASSLAQGSSPLHF. The DNA for the CDR3 is TGTGCCAGCAGCTTAGCCCAGGGGAGTTCACCCCTCCACTTT.

CDR3 sequence reads: CASSKGTGGTSGNTIYF. Here the CDR3 DNA reads TGCGCCAGCAGCAAAGGGACAGGTGGAACCTCTGGAAACACCATATATTTT. The rearrangement uses TRBV5-1 and TRBJ1-3; 8 nucleotides line up with TRBD1. The CDR3 consists of 17 residues. In germline, CDR1 is SGHRS, CDR2 YFSETQ. V was clipped by 4 bases and J by 0 bases; unmatched bases: 9. Together with reference TRBV5-1 and TRBJ1-3, the CDR3 gives the full variable domain: KAGVTQTPRYLIKTRGQQVTLSCSPISGHRSVSWYQQTPGQGLQFLFEYFSETQRNKGNFPGRFSGRQFSNSRSEMNVSTLELGDSALYLCASSKGTGGTSGNTIYFGEGSWLTVV.

The rearrangement joins TRBV3-1 (or the pseudogene TRBV3-2) to TRBJ2-1; D gene unclear. V was trimmed by 5 bases and J by 0 bases, leaving 20 bases between them. This CDR3 has 18 amino acids. Germline assignment: CDR1 LGHDT and CDR2 YNNKEL (reference sequence). The CDR3 region has the DNA TGTGCCAGCAGCAACGGATTACTCTCCTCTAGCTCCTACAATGAGCAGTTCTTC. As protein: CASSNGLLSSSSYNEQFF.

In its sample, this clone was seen once. V and J are TRBV7-9 and TRBJ2-5; D call uncertain. The CDR3 consists of 12 residues. CDR1 SEHNR and CDR2 FQNEAQ come from the germline V gene (reference sequence). The V end was cut by 5 bases, the J end by 5 bases, with 9 bases between. The chain's CDR3 is CASSLTPETQYF. The CDR3 coding sequence is TGTGCCAGCAGCCTCACACCGGAGACCCAGTACTTC.

The rearrangement links TRBV14 to TRBJ2-6; 10 positions agree with TRBD1. CDR1 and CDR2 (germline): SGHDN, FVKESK. The CDR3 consists of 19 residues. The ends lost 3 bases at V and 1 base at J; junction bases unmatched: 9. The CDR3 reads CASSQTRGQGRSGANVLTF. The CDR3 DNA reads TGTGCCAGCAGCCAGACAAGGGGACAGGGGAGGTCTGGGGCCAACGTCCTGACTTTC. Based on the CDR3 plus reference TRBV14 and TRBJ2-6, the full variable domain is EAGVTQFPSHSVIEKGQTVTLRCDPISGHDNLYWYRRVMGKEIKFLLHFVKESKQDESGMPNNRFLAERTGGTYSTLKVQPAELEDSGVYFCASSQTRGQGRSGANVLTFGAGSRLTVL.